These 3 T cell receptor beta chains were sequenced from one sample in a study of cytomegalovirus exposure and HLA in healthy donors. This PCR relied on a set of 60 Vbeta primers and 13 Jbeta primers. This table comes from immunoSEQ multiplex PCR, and its TCRdb copy is limited to in-frame clones, with some not included. Here the sample table reports about 150,000 clones. Sequencing was performed on PBMCs. The receptors were gathered from a woman in her 50s in good health and CMV-seronegative.

V usage is TRBV4-1 and J usage is TRBJ1-5; D unresolved. V lost 1 base and J 2 bases, leaving 6 bases between the germline ends. CDR1 MGHRA and CDR2 YSYEKL come from the germline V gene. The CDR3 consists of 14 residues. The CDR3 DNA is TGCGCCAGCAGCCAAGTCGGGGGCAATCAGCCCCAGCATTTT. As protein: CASSQVGGNQPQHF.

V usage is TRBV29-1 and J usage is TRBJ2-4; 7 nucleotides match TRBD1. The CDR3 length is 15 residues. With V trimmed by 8 bases and J by 0 bases, 10 bases remained unmatched. Germline V gives CDR1 SQVTM, CDR2 ANQGSEA. For the CDR3, the DNA is TGCAGCCGCCTCGGGACAGAACTAGCCAAAAACATTCAGTACTTC. This codes for CSRLGTELAKNIQYF.

V is TRBV7-9 and J is TRBJ2-3; no reliable D call. CDR3 size: 14 residues. Germline CDR1 reads SEHNR; CDR2 reads FQNEAQ (reference sequence). V was clipped by 5 bases and J by 4 bases, with 13 bases between them. The CDR3 DNA sequence: TGTGCCAGCAGCCCCCCCGGCAGGCCAGATACGCAGTATTTT. Its protein product is CASSPPGRPDTQYF.